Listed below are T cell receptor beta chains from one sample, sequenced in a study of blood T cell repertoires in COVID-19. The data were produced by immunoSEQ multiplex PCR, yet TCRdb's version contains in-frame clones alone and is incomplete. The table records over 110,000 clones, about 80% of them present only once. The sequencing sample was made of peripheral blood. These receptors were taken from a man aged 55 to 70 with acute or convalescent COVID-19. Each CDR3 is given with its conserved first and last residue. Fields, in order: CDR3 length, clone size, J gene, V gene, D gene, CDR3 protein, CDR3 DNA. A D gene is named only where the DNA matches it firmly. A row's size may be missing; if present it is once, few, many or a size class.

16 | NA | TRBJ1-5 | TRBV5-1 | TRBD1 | CASSLGPTGGNQPQHF | TGCGCCAGCAGCTTGGGACCTACAGGGGGCAATCAGCCCCAGCATTTT
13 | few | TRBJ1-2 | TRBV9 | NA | CASSPPGAYGYTF | TGTGCCAGCAGCCCTCCAGGGGCCTATGGCTACACCTTC
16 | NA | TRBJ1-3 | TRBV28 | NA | CASKARIGFAGNTIYF | TGTGCCAGCAAAGCGCGGATTGGCTTCGCTGGAAACACCATATATTTT
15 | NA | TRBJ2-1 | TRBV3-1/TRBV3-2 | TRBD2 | CASSQGAPKRGEQFF | TGTGCCAGCAGCCAAGGAGCCCCCAAGCGGGGTGAGCAGTTCTTC
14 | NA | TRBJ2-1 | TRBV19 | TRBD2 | CASSIGAGVNEQFF | TGTGCCAGTAGTATAGGAGCGGGAGTAAATGAGCAGTTCTTC
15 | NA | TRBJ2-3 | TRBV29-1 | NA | CSASETGQSTDTQYF | TGCAGCGCTAGCGAAACGGGACAGAGCACAGATACGCAGTATTTT
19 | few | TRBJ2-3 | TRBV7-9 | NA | CASSLDEVSAGGAWDTQYF | TGTGCCAGCAGCTTAGACGAGGTCAGCGCAGGTGGGGCTTGGGATACGCAGTATTTT
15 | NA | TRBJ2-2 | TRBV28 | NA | CASSSQGAPTGELFF | TGTGCCAGCAGCTCGCAAGGGGCGCCCACCGGGGAGCTGTTTTTT
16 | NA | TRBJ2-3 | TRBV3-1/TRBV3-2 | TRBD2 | CASSQDVTSGKDTQYF | TGTGCCAGCAGCCAAGATGTAACTAGCGGGAAGGATACGCAGTATTTT
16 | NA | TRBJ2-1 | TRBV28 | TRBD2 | CASSLQAGGRVNEQFF | TGTGCCAGCAGTTTACAAGCGGGAGGGCGAGTCAATGAGCAGTTCTTC
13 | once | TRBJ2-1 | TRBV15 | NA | CATSRDLATEQFF | TGTGCCACCAGCAGAGATCTAGCCACTGAGCAGTTCTTC
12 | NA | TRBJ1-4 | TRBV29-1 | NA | CSVEDLEEKLFF | TGCAGCGTTGAAGATCTTGAGGAAAAACTGTTTTTT
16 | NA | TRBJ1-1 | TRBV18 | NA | CASSSGQNMLDTEAFF | TGTGCCAGCTCATCCGGACAGAATATGTTGGACACTGAAGCTTTCTTT
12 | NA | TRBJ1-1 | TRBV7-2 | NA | CASSLRVGGAFF | TGTGCCAGCAGCTTAAGGGTGGGGGGAGCTTTCTTT
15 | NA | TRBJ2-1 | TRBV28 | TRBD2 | CASTQNLAGGNEQFF | TGTGCCAGCACCCAGAACCTAGCGGGAGGCAATGAGCAGTTCTTC
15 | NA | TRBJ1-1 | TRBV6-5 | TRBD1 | CASSKNRGTSPEAFF | TGTGCCAGCAGTAAAAACAGGGGGACATCACCTGAAGCTTTCTTT
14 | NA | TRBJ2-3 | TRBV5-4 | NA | CASSSTRSGDTQYF | TGTGCCAGCAGCTCGACTAGGTCGGGAGATACGCAGTATTTT
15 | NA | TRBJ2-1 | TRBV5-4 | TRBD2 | CASSETSGSSDEQFF | TGTGCCAGCAGCGAGACTAGCGGGAGTTCAGATGAGCAGTTCTTC
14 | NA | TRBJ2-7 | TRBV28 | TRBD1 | CASSFDQGASEQYF | TGTGCCAGCAGTTTCGATCAGGGGGCTTCCGAGCAGTACTTC
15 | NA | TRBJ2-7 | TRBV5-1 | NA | CASSLNGLSSYEQYF | TGCGCCAGCAGCTTGAATGGTCTATCCTCCTACGAGCAGTACTTC
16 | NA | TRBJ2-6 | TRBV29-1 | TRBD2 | CSVELAGTSGANVLTF | TGCAGCGTTGAGTTAGCGGGGACCTCTGGGGCCAACGTCCTGACTTTC
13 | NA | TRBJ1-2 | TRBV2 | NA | CASSGEWGDGYTF | TGTGCCAGCAGTGGAGAGTGGGGAGATGGCTACACCTTC
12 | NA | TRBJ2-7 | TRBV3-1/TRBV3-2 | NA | CASSHAGDEQYF | TGTGCCAGCAGCCACGCCGGGGACGAGCAGTACTTC
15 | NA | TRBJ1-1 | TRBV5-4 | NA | CASRRQATDNTEAFF | TGTGCCAGCAGAAGACAGGCGACCGATAACACTGAAGCTTTCTTT
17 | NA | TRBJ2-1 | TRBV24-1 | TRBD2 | CATSDPGTSGIRGEQFF | TGTGCCACCAGTGATCCCGGGACTAGCGGTATCCGGGGCGAGCAGTTCTTC
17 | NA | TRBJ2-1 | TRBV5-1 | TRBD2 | CASSLELAGGPYNEQFF | TGCGCCAGCAGCTTGGAACTAGCGGGAGGGCCTTACAATGAGCAGTTCTTC
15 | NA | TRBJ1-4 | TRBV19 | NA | CASSIRRGTNEKLFF | TGTGCCAGTAGTATCCGCAGGGGAACTAATGAAAAACTGTTTTTT
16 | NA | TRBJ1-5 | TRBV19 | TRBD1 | CASGRDSQSLNQPQHF | TGTGCCAGTGGACGGGACAGTCAGTCTTTGAATCAGCCCCAGCATTTT
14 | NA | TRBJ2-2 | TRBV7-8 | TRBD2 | CASSLPGLARELFF | TGTGCCAGCAGCTTACCGGGACTAGCTAGGGAGCTGTTTTTT
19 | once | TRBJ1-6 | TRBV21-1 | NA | CASSKDRRNGDFWNSPLHF | TGTGCCAGCAGCAAAGATCGGAGGAACGGAGATTTTTGGAATTCACCCCTCCACTTT
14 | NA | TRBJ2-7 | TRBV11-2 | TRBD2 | CASRRLAAPYEQYF | TGTGCCAGCAGGAGACTAGCGGCCCCCTACGAGCAGTACTTC
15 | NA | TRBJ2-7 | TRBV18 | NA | CASSPVVGGRNEQYF | TGTGCCAGCTCACCCGTGGTAGGGGGAAGGAACGAGCAGTACTTC
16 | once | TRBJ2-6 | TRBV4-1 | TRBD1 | CASSHQQGAGANVLTF | TGCGCCAGCAGCCACCAACAGGGGGCTGGGGCCAACGTCCTGACTTTC
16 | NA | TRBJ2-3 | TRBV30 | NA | CAWTPGLKISTDTQYF | TGTGCCTGGACCCCGGGACTCAAAATTAGCACAGATACGCAGTATTTT
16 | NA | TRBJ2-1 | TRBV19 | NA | CASSILATSSYNEQFF | TGTGCCAGTAGTATCCTAGCGACATCTTCCTACAATGAGCAGTTCTTC